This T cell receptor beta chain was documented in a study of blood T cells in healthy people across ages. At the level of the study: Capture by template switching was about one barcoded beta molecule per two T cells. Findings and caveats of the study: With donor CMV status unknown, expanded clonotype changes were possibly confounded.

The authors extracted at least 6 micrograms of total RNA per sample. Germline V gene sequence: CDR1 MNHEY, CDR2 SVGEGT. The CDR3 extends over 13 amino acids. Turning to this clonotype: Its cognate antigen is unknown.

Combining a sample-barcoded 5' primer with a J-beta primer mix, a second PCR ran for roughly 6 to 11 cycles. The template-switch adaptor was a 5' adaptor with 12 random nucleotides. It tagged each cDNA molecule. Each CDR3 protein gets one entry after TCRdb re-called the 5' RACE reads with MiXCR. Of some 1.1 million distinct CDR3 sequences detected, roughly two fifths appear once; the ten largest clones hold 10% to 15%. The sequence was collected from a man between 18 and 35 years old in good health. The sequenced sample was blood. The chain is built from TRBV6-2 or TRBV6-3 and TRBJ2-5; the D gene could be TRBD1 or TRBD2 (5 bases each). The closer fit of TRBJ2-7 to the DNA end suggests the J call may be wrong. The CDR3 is CASSRGPTNEQYF. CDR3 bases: TGTGCCAGCAGTAGGGGACCCACCAACGAGCAGTACTTC.